Each of the 18 T cell receptor beta chains below was sequenced from the same sample in a study of shared clonotypes between healthy human individuals. Data came from immunoSEQ multiplex PCR; TCRdb stores just in-frame clones and leaves some out. Of roughly 650,000 clones detected, 95% to 97% appear once; the ten largest clones hold 0.11%. Naive CD8 cells, CD45RO-negative and positively selected for CCR7, excluded terminally differentiated effector memory CD45RA+ cells. The sample comprised naive CD8+ T cells sorted from blood. These receptors all stem from a woman aged 25 to 39 in good health.

V usage is TRBV5-1 and J usage is TRBJ2-1; D uncertain. The CDR3 is 12 amino acids. Germline V CDR1 and CDR2: SGHRS, YFSETQ. V was cut by 6 bases and J by 6 bases, with 10 bases left in between. This CDR3 reads CASTMDSNEQFF. CDR3 coding DNA: TGCGCCAGCACCATGGATAGCAATGAGCAGTTCTTC.

The chain recombines TRBV15 with TRBJ2-3; a weak D match, TRBD1 (6 bases). This CDR3 region has 16 residues. CDR1 is LNHNV and CDR2 is YYDKDF in the germline V gene (reference sequence). Trimming left V 3 bases short and J 4 bases short, with 17 bases between. The CDR3 reads CATSRGTTGKADTQYF. CDR3 DNA sequence: TGTGCCACCAGCAGGGGAACGACAGGAAAGGCAGATACGCAGTATTTT.

CDR3 coding DNA: TGTGCCACCAGCGGGAGCTACGAGCAGTACTTC. It yields the protein CATSGSYEQYF. The V gene is TRBV6-5, the J gene TRBJ2-7; 8 bases are shared with TRBD2. CDR3 length: 11 amino acids. The V gene end was trimmed by 10 bases and the J gene end by 3 bases; junction bases not matched to a gene: 2. The germline V gene has CDR1 MNHEY and CDR2 SVGAGI.

The V and J genes are TRBV28 and TRBJ2-3; D is uncertain. V gave up 6 bases and J gave up 2 bases, with 12 bases separating them. Germline-derived CDR1 and CDR2 are MDHEN and SYDVKM. The CDR3 is made up of 14 amino acids. The chain's CDR3 is CASSQRVTTDTQYF. CDR3 coding DNA: TGTGCCAGCAGCCAGCGTGTCACCACAGATACGCAGTATTTT.

The V and J genes are TRBV2 and TRBJ1-1; TRBD1 aligns across 7 bases. CDR1 and CDR2 from the germline V gene are SNHLY and FYNNEI. V gave up 6 bases and J gave up 6 bases; unmatched junction bases: 10. The CDR3 covers 14 residues. CDR3 loop: CASRRHDREPEAFF. For the CDR3, the DNA is TGTGCCAGCAGGAGACATGACAGGGAGCCTGAAGCTTTCTTT.

The gene calls are TRBV5-5 and TRBJ1-4; tentatively, D is TRBD1 (6 bases). V shed 1 base and J shed 8 bases, with 15 bases lying between them. The germline V gene has CDR1 SGHKS and CDR2 YYEKEE (reference sequence). This CDR3 is 15 amino acids long. DNA of the CDR3: TGTGCCAGCAGCTTGTTGGCCAGGGGTAGAGAAAAACTGTTTTTT. The encoded protein is CASSLLARGREKLFF.

Comments on this clone: The sample contains more than one DNA sequence encoding this CDR3. The chain uses TRBV27 and TRBJ2-7; perhaps TRBD2 as D (5 bases). The germline CDR1 and CDR2 sequences are MNHEY and SMNVEV (reference sequence). The CDR3 runs 13 residues. V lost 5 bases, J lost 1 base, and 9 bases lay in between. The CDR3: CASSPGISYEQYF. CDR3 sequence (DNA): TGTGCCAGCAGTCCGGGAATTTCCTACGAGCAGTACTTC.

This sequence joins TRBV19 and TRBJ2-1, with D hard to call. The V end lost 1 base, the J end lost 6 bases, and 13 bases lay between the germline ends. There are 15 residues in the CDR3. The V gene's germline CDR1 is LNHDA and CDR2 SQIVND (reference sequence). CDR3 residues: CASSIVQASSNEQFF. The CDR3 DNA reads as TGTGCCAGTAGTATAGTCCAGGCGAGTTCCAATGAGCAGTTCTTC.

This clone was counted once. The V call is TRBV28, the J call TRBJ2-5, with D hard to call. The CDR3 extends over 13 amino acids. Trimming stripped 7 bases from V and 1 base from J, with 10 bases between. The germline gives CDR1 MDHEN, CDR2 SYDVKM. The CDR3 nucleotides read TGTGCCAGCACCCCCCTTTTCCAAGAGACCCAGTACTTC. Protein: CASTPLFQETQYF.

The chain carries TRBV6-1 and TRBJ2-4; D is unclear. Germline V CDR1 and CDR2: MNHNS, SASEGT. V was cut by 0 bases and J by 0 bases, with 15 bases left in between. CDR3 size: 18 residues. CDR3 nucleotide sequence: TGTGCCAGCAGTGAAGCGCTCAACTTGGCCTTAGCCAAAAACATTCAGTACTTC. Residues: CASSEALNLALAKNIQYF.

The chain has TRBV13 and TRBJ1-1, with D possibly matching TRBD1 (5 bases). Germline V gives CDR1 PRHDT, CDR2 FYEKMQ (reference sequence). CDR3 length equals 14 residues. Trimming removed 2 bases at V and 5 bases at J, with 12 bases between. The CDR3 spells CASSLFREGTEAFF. The CDR3 DNA reads as TGTGCCAGCAGCTTATTCAGGGAGGGGACTGAAGCTTTCTTT.

The chain links TRBV25-1 to TRBJ2-1; D remains unclear. The germline V gene encodes CDR1 MGHDK and CDR2 SYGVNS. The CDR3 contains 14 residues. V was clipped by 1 base and J by 6 bases, with 10 bases between them. CDR3 bases: TGTGCCAGCAGTGAATTAGTTTCCCCCAATGAGCAGTTCTTC. Amino acid sequence: CASSELVSPNEQFF.

This clone was observed a single time. The chain recombines TRBV5-4 with TRBJ2-1; 7 bases align to TRBD2. The V segment lost 1 base and the J segment 6 bases; nucleotides outside the gene matches: 7. The germline V gene has CDR1 SGHNT and CDR2 YYREEE (reference sequence). This CDR3 comprises 15 residues. CDR3 residues: CASSLSSGRGNEQFF. The CDR3 nucleotides are TGTGCCAGCAGCTTGTCTAGCGGACGGGGCAATGAGCAGTTCTTC.

This clone was detected only once. This chain joins TRBV28 and TRBJ1-2, with 7 bases fitting TRBD1. The CDR3 consists of 15 residues. Germline V gene data show CDR1 as MDHEN and CDR2 as SYDVKM. V dropped 3 bases and J dropped 5; count of bases not matched to a gene: 9. The CDR3 nucleotides are TGTGCCAGCAGTTTGTCCCTGGACAGGAGTTATGGCTACACCTTC. Translated, it gives CASSLSLDRSYGYTF.

This clone was seen a single time. The chain joins TRBV7-2 to TRBJ2-1, with TRBD2 matching over 8 bases. The CDR3 loop spans 19 amino acids. Trimming at V came to 3 bases and at J to 0 bases, leaving 13 bases not matched to a gene. CDR1 is SGHTA and CDR2 is FQGNSA in the germline V gene. CDR3 DNA sequence: TGTGCCAGCAGCTTTTTTCCACTAGCGGAGATAAGCTCCTACAATGAGCAGTTCTTC. It codes for CASSFFPLAEISSYNEQFF.

The V call is TRBV5-4, the J call TRBJ1-3; D uncertain. With 0 bases removed from V and 0 bases from J, the gap between germline ends came to 7 bases. The CDR3 sequence is 15 residues long. Germline V lookup: CDR1 SGHNT, CDR2 YYREEE (reference sequence). The CDR3 loop is CASSLGGGSGNTIYF. CDR3 in DNA: TGTGCCAGCAGCTTGGGGGGAGGCTCTGGAAACACCATATATTTT.

This clone was observed once. V and J are TRBV9 and TRBJ1-1; the D is unclear. There are 14 residues in the CDR3. In germline, CDR1 is SGDLS, CDR2 YYNGEE. V was shortened by 3 bases and J by 1 base, with 10 bases between the two germline ends. The CDR3 DNA follows: TGTGCCAGCAGCGGAAGTACGGGGAACACTGAAGCTTTCTTT. Amino acid sequence: CASSGSTGNTEAFF.

The CDR3 nucleotides are TGCGCCAGCAGCCAAGTATCGCGGGAGAGTCCGTTCTTC. Protein product: CASSQVSRESPFF. The chain combines TRBV4-1 with TRBJ2-1; 7 bases map to TRBD2. Trimming took 1 base from V and 15 from J; bases not matched to a gene: 9. Germline V lookup: CDR1 MGHRA, CDR2 YSYEKL. CDR3 length: 13 residues.